This T cell receptor beta chain was sequenced in a study of cytotoxic CD8 clonotypes in ibrutinib-treated CLL. Across the whole study: The cohort had around 10 relapsed/refractory and around 15 treatment-naive patients, 17 to 18 IGHV unmutated.

Generated by immunoSEQ multiplex PCR, the TCRdb table keeps only in-frame clones and is missing some. The sample includes 150,000 to 200,000 clones, approximately 90% seen only once; the top ten take 3%. Germline assignment: CDR1 MNHEY and CDR2 SMNVEV (reference sequence). The CDR3 is 14 residues long. V gave up 3 bases and J gave up 4 bases; unmatched junction bases: 3. Frozen PBMC stocks contributed around 2 micrograms of genomic DNA to the TCR beta libraries. The chain couples TRBV27 to TRBJ2-7; 10 bases line up with TRBD2. The TCR sequence derives from a human donor with chronic lymphocytic leukemia. The sequences come from PBMCs, collected at disease progression, from a patient treated with ibrutinib. The CDR3 DNA reads as TGTGCCAGCAGTTTTGATAGCGGGAGGTACGAGCAGTACTTC. Amino acid sequence: CASSFDSGRYEQYF.